This TCR beta chain was documented in a study of response to subunit inactivated influenza vaccine. Study-wide findings and caveats: A suggestion made by the authors is that each seasonal influenza vaccination recruits few new T cells.

MiXCR, applied by TCRdb to the RT-PCR reads, yields one record per CDR3 protein. This table holds 500,000 to 600,000 distinct CDR3 sequences, approximately 14% found once. The CDR3 has 13 amino acids. Germline loops: CDR1 MNHEY, CDR2 SMNVEV (reference sequence). V shed 3 bases and J shed 6 bases, with 11 bases lying between them. Concerning this clonotype: What it binds is not known.

Sequenced material: PBMCs from blood, taken approximately 13 days after vaccination. The rearrangement uses TRBV27 and TRBJ1-1; a possible D gene is TRBD1 (5 bases). The TCR originated in a man over 45 who received an inactivated influenza vaccine. The CDR3 here is CASSLWQGAEAFF. The CDR3 region has the DNA TGTGCCAGCAGTTTGTGGCAGGGCGCTGAAGCTTTCTTT.